This T cell receptor (beta chain) was documented in a study of OX40 agonist ivuxolimab in advanced cancers. Across the whole study: Patients receiving dose escalation had hepatocellular carcinoma, melanoma, renal cell or head and neck cancer. Participants averaged 60 years of age (range 23 to 79) and were 75% to 90% male. Partial responses were seen in three patients, one with hepatocellular carcinoma and two with cutaneous melanoma.

Here immunoSEQ multiplex PCR was the method, and the copy in TCRdb shows in-frame clones only, minus some. The table shows about 83,000 clones, with around 80% occurring only once. The CDR3 loop spans 14 amino acids. The V gene's germline CDR1 is MGHDK and CDR2 SYGVNS. With 5 bases removed from V and 4 bases from J, the gap between germline ends came to 14 bases. Material: CD4+ or CD8+ T cells sorted from blood, obtained in a trial of the OX40 agonist ivuxolimab. The V and J genes are TRBV25-1 and TRBJ2-5; D may be TRBD1 (5 bases). The source of this sequence is an adult with an advanced solid tumor such as melanoma, head and neck, liver or kidney cancer. The CDR3 DNA reads as TGTGCCAGCAGTAGCTGGTCCAGGGCAGAGACCCAGTACTTC. Translating it yields CASSSWSRAETQYF.